These 7 T cell receptor beta chains came from one sample sequenced in a study of blood T cell repertoires in COVID-19. Only in-frame clones appear in the TCRdb table, and some are missing; sequencing was by immunoSEQ multiplex PCR. The table records 55,000 or so clones, about 80% of them present only once. What was sequenced was peripheral blood. These receptors were obtained from a man aged 25 to 40 with COVID-19, enrolled during active disease.

This chain connects TRBV7-9 to TRBJ2-3, with a possible D match to TRBD2 (6 bases). The V and J ends lost 5 bases and 3 bases respectively, with 12 bases between them. The CDR3 consists of 14 residues. Germline V gene lookup returns CDR1 SEHNR and CDR2 FQNEAQ (reference sequence). The CDR3 coding sequence is TGTGCCAGCAGCGGTGGGCGGGGAACAGATACGCAGTATTTT. Its protein is CASSGGRGTDTQYF.

J is TRBJ2-3 and V is TRBV13; a possible D gene is TRBD2 (6 bases). Trimming took off 2 bases at V and 6 bases at J, with 15 bases between the two ends. This CDR3 comprises 15 residues. Germline lookup yields CDR1 PRHDT and CDR2 FYEKMQ (reference sequence). In DNA form, the CDR3 reads TGTGCCAGCAGCTTATGGGAGCCCGGAGGGGATACGCAGTATTTT. Protein: CASSLWEPGGDTQYF. Full variable domain (missing parts from reference TRBV13 and TRBJ2-3): AAGVIQSPRHLIKEKRETATLKCYPIPRHDTVYWYQQGPGQDPQFLISFYEKMQSDKGSIPDRFSAQQFSDYHSELNMSSLELGDSALYFCASSLWEPGGDTQYFGPGTRLTVL.

The rearrangement links TRBV5-1 to TRBJ1-5; D perhaps matches TRBD1 (5 bases). Trimming left V 1 base short and J 2 bases short, with 7 bases between. Per the germline V gene, CDR1 is SGHRS and CDR2 is YFSETQ. The length of the CDR3 is 14 residues. CDR3 protein: CASSLTGGNQPQHF. CDR3 coding DNA: TGCGCCAGCAGCTTGACAGGCGGCAATCAGCCCCAGCATTTT. Complete variable domain (other parts from reference TRBV5-1 and TRBJ1-5): KAGVTQTPRYLIKTRGQQVTLSCSPISGHRSVSWYQQTPGQGLQFLFEYFSETQRNKGNFPGRFSGRQFSNSRSEMNVSTLELGDSALYLCASSLTGGNQPQHFGDGTRLSIL.

This clone has at least ten counts. The CDR3 sequence: CATSSGTGDTYGYTF. CDR3 DNA: TGTGCCACCAGCAGCGGGACAGGGGATACCTATGGCTACACCTTC. V gene TRBV15 combines with J gene TRBJ1-2; 10 bases map to TRBD1. Per germline, CDR1 LNHNV and CDR2 YYDKDF (reference sequence). J gave up 4 bases and V 3 bases, and 5 bases lay outside the gene matches. The CDR3 is 15 amino acids.

This sequence joins TRBV15 and TRBJ2-5; a weak D match, TRBD1 (6 bases). V gave up 2 bases and J gave up 5 bases, with 18 bases separating them. This CDR3 contains 16 residues. CDR1 is LNHNV, CDR2 YYDKDF, per germline (reference sequence). In DNA form, the CDR3 reads TGTGCCACCAGCAGACCCGAAATTGGGGGCCGGGAGACCCAGTACTTC. Translated, it gives CATSRPEIGGRETQYF.

The chain links TRBV7-2 to TRBJ2-5; 9 bases line up with TRBD1. Germline CDR1 SGHTA, CDR2 FQGNSA. The CDR3 covers 14 residues. The V gene end was trimmed by 5 bases and the J gene end by 2 bases; junction bases not matched to a gene: 3. The CDR3 sequence is CASSHDRGQETQYF. CDR3 nucleotide sequence: TGTGCCAGCAGCCACGACAGGGGGCAAGAGACCCAGTACTTC.

This chain joins TRBV24-1 and TRBJ1-2; a weak D match, TRBD1 (6 bases). Trimming took 3 bases from V and 4 from J, leaving 11 bases between them. Germline assignment: CDR1 KGHDR and CDR2 SFDVKD. This CDR3 region has 14 residues. CDR3 nucleotides: TGTGCCACCAGTGATCTCTCCAGGGGCTATGGCTACACCTTC. This codes for CATSDLSRGYGYTF.